These T cell receptor beta chains were read from a single sample in a study of blood T cell repertoires in COVID-19. The repertoire was sequenced with immunoSEQ multiplex PCR; TCRdb's copy has only in-frame clones and lacks some. This sample has approximately 76,000 clones, with around nine tenths found just once. Sequenced input: peripheral blood. The receptors come from a woman aged 55 to 70 with acute or convalescent COVID-19. The CDR3 runs from the conserved cysteine through the conserved F or W. D genes are given only for firm matches. Only some rows state a clone size, as once, few, many or a class for expanded clones.

v_call: TRBV11-3; d_call: NA; clone_size: NA; j_call: TRBJ2-2; cdr3_aa: CASSLGGGNTGELFF; cdr3_nt: TGTGCCAGCAGCTTGGGCGGAGGGAACACCGGGGAGCTGTTTTTT
v_call: TRBV7-2; d_call: NA; clone_size: NA; j_call: TRBJ2-3; cdr3_aa: CASSLAATDTQYF; cdr3_nt: TGTGCCAGCAGCTTAGCAGCCACAGATACGCAGTATTTT
v_call: TRBV7-2; d_call: NA; clone_size: NA; j_call: TRBJ1-5; cdr3_aa: CASSSRSGHSYSNQPQHF; cdr3_nt: TGTGCCAGCAGCTCGAGATCGGGACATTCCTATAGCAATCAGCCCCAGCATTTT
v_call: TRBV7-9; d_call: TRBD2; clone_size: NA; j_call: TRBJ2-1; cdr3_aa: CASSGGLAGGVAYNEQFF; cdr3_nt: TGTGCCAGCAGCGGGGGACTAGCGGGAGGAGTAGCCTACAATGAGCAGTTCTTC
v_call: TRBV5-1; d_call: TRBD2; clone_size: NA; j_call: TRBJ2-7; cdr3_aa: CASSLAWTSGRTSYEQYF; cdr3_nt: TGCGCCAGCAGCTTGGCCTGGACTAGCGGGAGGACTTCCTACGAGCAGTACTTC
v_call: TRBV7-2; d_call: NA; clone_size: NA; j_call: TRBJ2-5; cdr3_aa: CASSRGETQYF; cdr3_nt: TGTGCCAGCAGCCGAGGGGAGACCCAGTACTTC
v_call: TRBV7-2; d_call: NA; clone_size: NA; j_call: TRBJ1-1; cdr3_aa: CASSLEGRLETGAFF; cdr3_nt: TGTGCCAGCAGCTTAGAGGGGAGGCTTGAAACGGGAGCTTTCTTT
v_call: TRBV6-1; d_call: TRBD2; clone_size: few; j_call: TRBJ2-1; cdr3_aa: CASSERTEGLAANNEQFF; cdr3_nt: TGTGCCAGCAGTGAAAGGACAGAGGGACTAGCGGCTAACAATGAGCAGTTCTTC
v_call: TRBV24-1; d_call: NA; clone_size: NA; j_call: TRBJ2-5; cdr3_aa: CATSDLASAQYF; cdr3_nt: TGTGCCACCAGTGATCTCGCCTCGGCCCAGTACTTC
v_call: TRBV7-9; d_call: NA; clone_size: NA; j_call: TRBJ1-2; cdr3_aa: CASSLGSGVGYTF; cdr3_nt: TGTGCCAGCAGCTTAGGGTCAGGGGTTGGCTACACCTTC
v_call: TRBV3-1/TRBV3-2; d_call: NA; clone_size: NA; j_call: TRBJ2-3; cdr3_aa: CASSQDSDISDTQYF; cdr3_nt: TGTGCCAGCAGCCAAGATTCGGACATCTCAGATACGCAGTATTTT
v_call: TRBV6-5; d_call: NA; clone_size: NA; j_call: TRBJ1-1; cdr3_aa: CASNAGNARNTEAFF; cdr3_nt: TGTGCCAGCAATGCAGGGAACGCCAGGAACACTGAAGCTTTCTTT
v_call: TRBV30; d_call: TRBD1; clone_size: NA; j_call: TRBJ2-1; cdr3_aa: CAWSVGQHYNEQFF; cdr3_nt: TGTGCCTGGAGCGTGGGACAGCACTACAATGAGCAGTTCTTC
v_call: TRBV11-2; d_call: NA; clone_size: NA; j_call: TRBJ2-1; cdr3_aa: CASSFGGIGREQFF; cdr3_nt: TGTGCCAGCAGCTTCGGCGGGATAGGACGTGAGCAGTTCTTC
v_call: TRBV7-2; d_call: TRBD1; clone_size: NA; j_call: TRBJ1-2; cdr3_aa: CASTFLGGGGYTF; cdr3_nt: TGTGCCAGCACCTTTCTAGGGGGCGGAGGCTACACCTTC
v_call: TRBV3-1/TRBV3-2; d_call: TRBD1; clone_size: NA; j_call: TRBJ1-5; cdr3_aa: CASSSDRGDEPQHF; cdr3_nt: TGTGCCAGCAGCTCGGACAGGGGAGATGAGCCCCAGCATTTT
v_call: TRBV4-1; d_call: NA; clone_size: NA; j_call: TRBJ2-5; cdr3_aa: CASSQNREVQETQYF; cdr3_nt: TGCGCCAGCAGCCAAAATAGGGAGGTCCAAGAGACCCAGTACTTC
v_call: TRBV4-3; d_call: NA; clone_size: NA; j_call: TRBJ2-3; cdr3_aa: CASSQLEGSTDTQYF; cdr3_nt: TGCGCCAGCAGCCAATTGGAGGGGAGCACAGATACGCAGTATTTT
v_call: TRBV9; d_call: TRBD2; clone_size: NA; j_call: TRBJ2-2; cdr3_aa: CASSARTSGGRYTGELFF; cdr3_nt: TGTGCCAGCAGCGCCCGGACTAGCGGGGGCCGGTACACCGGGGAGCTGTTTTTT
v_call: TRBV10-1; d_call: NA; clone_size: once; j_call: TRBJ1-2; cdr3_aa: CASSKTRPGIYGYTF; cdr3_nt: TGCGCCAGCAGTAAAACACGCCCAGGGATCTATGGCTACACCTTC
v_call: TRBV5-1; d_call: TRBD2; clone_size: NA; j_call: TRBJ2-3; cdr3_aa: CACTLAATLTDTQYF; cdr3_nt: TGCGCCTGCACCCTAGCGGCAACCCTCACAGATACGCAGTATTTT
v_call: TRBV19; d_call: NA; clone_size: NA; j_call: TRBJ1-1; cdr3_aa: CASTYQARGGFHTEAFF; cdr3_nt: TGTGCCAGTACTTACCAAGCCCGGGGTGGCTTCCACACTGAAGCTTTCTTT
v_call: TRBV27; d_call: TRBD1; clone_size: few; j_call: TRBJ2-7; cdr3_aa: CASSDRGPYEQYF; cdr3_nt: TGTGCCAGCAGTGACAGGGGGCCCTACGAGCAGTACTTC
v_call: TRBV6-5; d_call: TRBD1; clone_size: NA; j_call: TRBJ2-2; cdr3_aa: CASRRTGGLNGELFF; cdr3_nt: TGTGCCAGCAGAAGGACAGGGGGCCTCAACGGGGAGCTGTTTTTT
v_call: TRBV25-1; d_call: NA; clone_size: NA; j_call: TRBJ2-3; cdr3_aa: CASGRWEGGLDTQYF; cdr3_nt: TGTGCCAGCGGCAGGTGGGAGGGGGGACTGGATACGCAGTATTTT
v_call: TRBV29-1; d_call: NA; clone_size: few; j_call: TRBJ1-3; cdr3_aa: CSVGEQGSSGNTIYF; cdr3_nt: TGCAGCGTTGGAGAACAGGGTTCATCTGGAAACACCATATATTTT
v_call: TRBV19; d_call: TRBD1; clone_size: NA; j_call: TRBJ1-5; cdr3_aa: CASSIWDRGSPQHF; cdr3_nt: TGTGCCAGTAGTATATGGGACAGGGGCTCGCCCCAGCATTTT
v_call: TRBV28; d_call: NA; clone_size: NA; j_call: TRBJ1-1; cdr3_aa: CASSLWTGGRLEAFF; cdr3_nt: TGTGCCAGCAGTTTGTGGACCGGGGGACGCCTTGAAGCTTTCTTT
v_call: TRBV21-1; d_call: NA; clone_size: NA; j_call: TRBJ2-7; cdr3_aa: CASSPSGGLAGGPCYYEQYF; cdr3_nt: TGTGCCAGCAGCCCAAGTGGGGGACTAGCGGGAGGGCCGTGTTACTACGAGCAGTACTTC
v_call: TRBV7-2; d_call: NA; clone_size: NA; j_call: TRBJ1-5; cdr3_aa: CASNPRGGNQPQHF; cdr3_nt: TGTGCCAGCAACCCCAGGGGTGGCAATCAGCCCCAGCATTTT
v_call: TRBV28; d_call: NA; clone_size: few; j_call: TRBJ2-5; cdr3_aa: CASSSTHTQYF; cdr3_nt: TGTGCCAGCAGCTCGACTCACACCCAGTACTTC
v_call: TRBV5-4; d_call: NA; clone_size: NA; j_call: TRBJ2-5; cdr3_aa: CASSFGQAMGTQYF; cdr3_nt: TGTGCCAGCAGCTTTGGGCAGGCCATGGGGACCCAGTACTTC
v_call: TRBV4-2; d_call: NA; clone_size: NA; j_call: TRBJ2-5; cdr3_aa: CASSQTAEGRVRETQYF; cdr3_nt: TGTGCCAGCAGCCAAACCGCAGAGGGAAGGGTAAGGGAGACCCAGTACTTC
v_call: TRBV7-2; d_call: TRBD1; clone_size: NA; j_call: TRBJ1-2; cdr3_aa: CASSYGPGQGESYGYTF; cdr3_nt: TGTGCCAGCAGCTATGGGCCTGGGCAGGGGGAAAGTTATGGCTACACCTTC
v_call: TRBV29-1; d_call: NA; clone_size: NA; j_call: TRBJ2-7; cdr3_aa: CSVVRGGNHEQYF; cdr3_nt: TGCAGCGTTGTGAGGGGAGGTAACCACGAGCAGTACTTC
v_call: TRBV6-2/TRBV6-3; d_call: NA; clone_size: NA; j_call: TRBJ1-1; cdr3_aa: CASSDLTGRTEAFF; cdr3_nt: TGTGCCAGCAGTGACTTGACGGGAAGGACTGAAGCTTTCTTT
v_call: TRBV12-3/TRBV12-4; d_call: NA; clone_size: few; j_call: TRBJ1-1; cdr3_aa: CASKDSVATEAFF; cdr3_nt: TGTGCCAGCAAGGACAGTGTTGCAACTGAAGCTTTCTTT
v_call: TRBV19; d_call: TRBD1; clone_size: once; j_call: TRBJ2-2; cdr3_aa: CASSTGQARGGELFF; cdr3_nt: TGTGCCAGTAGTACGGGACAGGCTAGGGGCGGGGAGCTGTTTTTT
v_call: TRBV19; d_call: NA; clone_size: NA; j_call: TRBJ2-3; cdr3_aa: CASSIGWRADTQYF; cdr3_nt: TGTGCCAGTAGTATCGGGTGGAGGGCAGATACGCAGTATTTT
v_call: TRBV27; d_call: TRBD2; clone_size: NA; j_call: TRBJ2-5; cdr3_aa: CASSTTSGGQETQYF; cdr3_nt: TGTGCCAGCAGTACGACTAGCGGGGGGCAAGAGACCCAGTACTTC
v_call: TRBV19; d_call: NA; clone_size: NA; j_call: TRBJ2-4; cdr3_aa: CASSPTGYIQYF; cdr3_nt: TGTGCCAGTAGTCCCACAGGATACATTCAGTACTTC
v_call: TRBV28; d_call: TRBD1; clone_size: few; j_call: TRBJ2-3; cdr3_aa: CASSGPGQGSTDTQYF; cdr3_nt: TGTGCCAGCAGTGGACCGGGACAGGGGAGCACAGATACGCAGTATTTT
v_call: TRBV3-1/TRBV3-2; d_call: TRBD2; clone_size: once; j_call: TRBJ2-7; cdr3_aa: CASSQEQGLAGGSYEQYF; cdr3_nt: TGTGCCAGCAGCCAAGAACAGGGGCTAGCGGGAGGATCCTACGAGCAGTACTTC
v_call: TRBV6-4; d_call: NA; clone_size: NA; j_call: TRBJ2-2; cdr3_aa: CASKNRATGTGELFF; cdr3_nt: TGTGCCAGCAAGAACAGGGCTACGGGCACCGGGGAGCTGTTTTTT
v_call: TRBV7-2; d_call: TRBD2; clone_size: once; j_call: TRBJ2-7; cdr3_aa: CASSLGGGVYEQYF; cdr3_nt: TGTGCCAGCAGCTTAGGCGGGGGTGTATACGAGCAGTACTTC
v_call: TRBV6-2/TRBV6-3; d_call: NA; clone_size: few; j_call: TRBJ1-1; cdr3_aa: CASSYLLRGSGTEAFF; cdr3_nt: TGTGCCAGCAGTTACTTGCTCCGGGGGTCGGGCACTGAAGCTTTCTTT
v_call: TRBV6-6; d_call: NA; clone_size: NA; j_call: TRBJ2-7; cdr3_aa: CASSRLGTYEQYF; cdr3_nt: TGTGCCAGCAGCAGGCTGGGTACCTACGAGCAGTACTTC
v_call: TRBV19; d_call: TRBD2; clone_size: NA; j_call: TRBJ2-7; cdr3_aa: CASSFSGGSYEQYF; cdr3_nt: TGTGCCAGTAGTTTTAGCGGGGGCTCCTACGAGCAGTACTTC
v_call: TRBV10-1; d_call: TRBD2; clone_size: NA; j_call: TRBJ2-1; cdr3_aa: CASSCGTSGSESKNNEQFF; cdr3_nt: TGCGCCAGCAGTTGCGGGACTAGCGGGAGTGAGTCTAAGAACAATGAGCAGTTCTTC
v_call: TRBV5-5; d_call: NA; clone_size: NA; j_call: TRBJ1-5; cdr3_aa: CASSPDTRNQPQHF; cdr3_nt: TGTGCCAGCAGCCCCGACACTCGCAATCAGCCCCAGCATTTT
v_call: TRBV7-9; d_call: NA; clone_size: NA; j_call: TRBJ1-1; cdr3_aa: CASSPTANTEAFF; cdr3_nt: TGTGCCAGCAGCCCTACAGCGAACACTGAAGCTTTCTTT
v_call: TRBV11-1; d_call: NA; clone_size: NA; j_call: TRBJ2-7; cdr3_aa: CASSHRDKYEQYF; cdr3_nt: TGTGCCAGCAGCCACCGGGACAAGTACGAGCAGTACTTC
v_call: TRBV4-3; d_call: NA; clone_size: NA; j_call: TRBJ2-7; cdr3_aa: CASSQEERTYEQYF; cdr3_nt: TGCGCCAGCAGCCAAGAGGAGCGGACCTACGAGCAGTACTTC
v_call: TRBV28; d_call: NA; clone_size: NA; j_call: TRBJ1-2; cdr3_aa: CASSLSVNNYGYTF; cdr3_nt: TGTGCCAGCAGTTTATCAGTCAACAACTATGGCTACACCTTC
v_call: TRBV14; d_call: NA; clone_size: NA; j_call: TRBJ2-4; cdr3_aa: CASSENRAGNIQYF; cdr3_nt: TGTGCCAGCAGCGAAAACAGGGCGGGAAACATTCAGTACTTC
v_call: TRBV2; d_call: NA; clone_size: once; j_call: TRBJ2-7; cdr3_aa: CASRLDFAGNVEQYF; cdr3_nt: TGTGCCAGCAGGCTGGACTTCGCGGGGAACGTTGAGCAGTACTTC
v_call: TRBV19; d_call: NA; clone_size: NA; j_call: TRBJ1-1; cdr3_aa: CASSIEGNTEAFF; cdr3_nt: TGTGCCAGTAGTATTGAGGGAAACACTGAAGCTTTCTTT
v_call: TRBV24-1; d_call: TRBD1; clone_size: NA; j_call: TRBJ2-2; cdr3_aa: CATSDLQGAGELFF; cdr3_nt: TGTGCCACCAGTGATTTGCAGGGGGCCGGGGAGCTGTTTTTT
v_call: TRBV3-1/TRBV3-2; d_call: TRBD2; clone_size: once; j_call: TRBJ2-2; cdr3_aa: CASSQGLAGLPTNTGELFF; cdr3_nt: TGTGCCAGCAGCCAAGGCCTGGCGGGACTACCTACGAACACCGGGGAGCTGTTTTTT
v_call: TRBV28; d_call: TRBD1; clone_size: NA; j_call: TRBJ2-7; cdr3_aa: CASSRPDRDYEQYF; cdr3_nt: TGTGCCAGCAGTCGCCCGGACAGGGACTACGAGCAGTACTTC